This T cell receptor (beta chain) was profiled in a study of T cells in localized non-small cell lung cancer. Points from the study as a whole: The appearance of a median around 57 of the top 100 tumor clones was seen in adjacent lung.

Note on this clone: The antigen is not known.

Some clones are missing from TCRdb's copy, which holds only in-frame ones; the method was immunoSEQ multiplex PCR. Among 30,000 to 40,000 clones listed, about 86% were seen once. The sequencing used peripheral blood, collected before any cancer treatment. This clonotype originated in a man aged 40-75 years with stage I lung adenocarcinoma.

DNA for the CDR3: TGTGCCAGCAGAAGACCACAGGGGGTGGATGGCTACACCTTC. Encoded protein: CASRRPQGVDGYTF. The genes are TRBV28 and TRBJ1-2, with 8 bases lining up with TRBD1. V was clipped by 6 bases and J by 6 bases; unmatched bases: 9. The germline V gene has CDR1 MDHEN and CDR2 SYDVKM. The CDR3 sequence is 14 residues long.